These 3 T cell receptor beta chains were sequenced from one sample in a study of Ad26.COV2.S vaccination and SARS-CoV-2 variants. TCRdb's copy holds only in-frame clones and misses some; the assay was immunoSEQ multiplex PCR. Among hundreds of thousands of clones, roughly 90% were seen once, and the ten largest hold about 1.5%. Treatment indicated: about 20 received Ad26.COV2.S at low or high dose, single or two shots; several received placebo; per-sample allocation not given. Sampling was done on day 63 after the first vaccine or placebo injection. The specimen was peripheral blood, collected in a trial of Ad26.COV2.S vaccine versus placebo. The origin of the receptors is a person between 18 and 60 years old who received the Ad26.COV2.S COVID-19 vaccine or a placebo.

This chain links TRBV5-1 with TRBJ2-7; 8 bases are shared with TRBD2. The CDR3 runs 15 residues. Germline-derived CDR1 and CDR2 are SGHRS and YFSETQ. V was clipped by 4 bases and J by 0 bases; unmatched bases: 6. The CDR3 spells CASSTLAGTSYEQYF. The CDR3 nucleotides read TGCGCCAGCAGCACCTTAGCGGGGACCTCCTACGAGCAGTACTTC.

The CDR3 reads CASSLPPTGGGFGYTF. As DNA, the CDR3 is TGCGCCAGCAGCCTCCCTCCTACAGGGGGCGGGTTTGGCTACACCTTC. The V call is TRBV5-1, the J call TRBJ1-2; TRBD1 matches at 9 bases. This CDR3 spans 16 amino acids. V lost 4 bases to trimming and J lost 7 bases; unmatched junction nucleotides: 14. The germline CDR1 and CDR2 sequences are SGHRS and YFSETQ.

This clone appeared a few times. The J gene is TRBJ2-3, the V gene TRBV7-9; D perhaps matches TRBD1 (5 bases). From germline, CDR1 is SEHNR and CDR2 FQNEAQ (reference sequence). V lost 5 bases to trimming and J lost 7 bases, with 10 bases between them. The CDR3 has 12 amino acids. As DNA, the CDR3 is TGTGCCAGCAGCCTGACAGAGCATACGCAGTATTTT. It codes for CASSLTEHTQYF.